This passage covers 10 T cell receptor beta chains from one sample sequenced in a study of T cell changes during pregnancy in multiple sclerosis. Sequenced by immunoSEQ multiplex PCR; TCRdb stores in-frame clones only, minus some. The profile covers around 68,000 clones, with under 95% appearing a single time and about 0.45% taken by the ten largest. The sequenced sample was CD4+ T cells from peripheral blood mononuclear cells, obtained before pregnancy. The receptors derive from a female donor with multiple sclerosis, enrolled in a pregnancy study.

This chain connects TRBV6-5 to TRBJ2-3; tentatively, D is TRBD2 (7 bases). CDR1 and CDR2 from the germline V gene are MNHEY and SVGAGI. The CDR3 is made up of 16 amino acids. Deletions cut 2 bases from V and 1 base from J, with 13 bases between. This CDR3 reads CASSYRAGAGTDTQYF. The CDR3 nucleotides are TGTGCCAGCAGTTACAGGGCGGGGGCGGGCACAGATACGCAGTATTTT.

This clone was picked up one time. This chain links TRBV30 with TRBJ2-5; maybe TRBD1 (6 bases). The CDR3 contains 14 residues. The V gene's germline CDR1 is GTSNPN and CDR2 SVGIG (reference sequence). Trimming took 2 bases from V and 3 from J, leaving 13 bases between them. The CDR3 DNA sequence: TGTGCCTGGAGTCCAACCGGGACAAAAGAGACCCAGTACTTC. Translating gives CAWSPTGTKETQYF.

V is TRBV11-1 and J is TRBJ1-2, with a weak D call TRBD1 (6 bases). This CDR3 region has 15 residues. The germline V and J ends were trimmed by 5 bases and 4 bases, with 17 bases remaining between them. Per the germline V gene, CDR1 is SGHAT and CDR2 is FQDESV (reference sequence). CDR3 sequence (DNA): TGTGCCAGCAGCACGTTGACTGGGGGGGCCTATGGCTACACCTTC. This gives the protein CASSTLTGGAYGYTF.

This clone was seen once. The CDR3 coding sequence is TGTGCCAGTAGTATAGGGAGGGGACCCAACACCGGGGAGCTGTTTTTT. Its translation is CASSIGRGPNTGELFF. This chain uses TRBV19 with TRBJ2-2; possible D gene TRBD2, 6 bases. Between the trimmed V and J ends, which lost 1 base and 2 bases, there was a span of 11 bases. The V gene's germline CDR1 is LNHDA and CDR2 SQIVND (reference sequence). The CDR3 totals 16 residues. Based on the CDR3 plus reference TRBV19 and TRBJ2-2, the full variable domain is DGGITQSPKYLFRKEGQNVTLSCEQNLNHDAMYWYRQDPGQGLRLIYYSQIVNDFQKGDIAEGYSVSREKKESFPLTVTSAQKNPTAFYLCASSIGRGPNTGELFFGEGSRLTVL.

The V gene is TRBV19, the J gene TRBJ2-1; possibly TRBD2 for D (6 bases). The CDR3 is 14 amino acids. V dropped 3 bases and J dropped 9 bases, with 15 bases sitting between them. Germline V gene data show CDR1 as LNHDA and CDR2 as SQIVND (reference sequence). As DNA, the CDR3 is TGTGCCAGTAGTATCCGGGGGAGTTCGCCTGAGCAGTTCTTC. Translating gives CASSIRGSSPEQFF.

CDR3 nucleotides: TGTGCCAGTAAGGGGCAGGGTGGAAAGTACAATGAGCAGTTCTTC. Residues: CASKGQGGKYNEQFF. The gene calls are TRBV19 and TRBJ2-1, with a possible D match to TRBD1 (5 bases). Trimming pared 7 bases from V and 4 bases from J, leaving 17 bases between. Germline V gives CDR1 LNHDA, CDR2 SQIVND (reference sequence). The CDR3 has 15 amino acids.

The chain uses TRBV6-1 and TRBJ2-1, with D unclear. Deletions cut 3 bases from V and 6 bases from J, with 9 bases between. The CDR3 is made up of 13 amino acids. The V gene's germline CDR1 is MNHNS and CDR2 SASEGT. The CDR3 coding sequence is TGTGCCAGCAGTGACTCAACGGGCAATGAGCAGTTCTTC. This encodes CASSDSTGNEQFF.

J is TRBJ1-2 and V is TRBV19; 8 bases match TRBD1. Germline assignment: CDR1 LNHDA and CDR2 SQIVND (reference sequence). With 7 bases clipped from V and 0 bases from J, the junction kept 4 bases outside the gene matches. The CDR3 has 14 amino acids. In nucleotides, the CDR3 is TGTGCCAGTACCTCGACAGGGGCTAACTATGGCTACACCTTC. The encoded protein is CASTSTGANYGYTF. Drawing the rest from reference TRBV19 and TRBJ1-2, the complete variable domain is DGGITQSPKYLFRKEGQNVTLSCEQNLNHDAMYWYRQDPGQGLRLIYYSQIVNDFQKGDIAEGYSVSREKKESFPLTVTSAQKNPTAFYLCASTSTGANYGYTFGSGTRLTVV.

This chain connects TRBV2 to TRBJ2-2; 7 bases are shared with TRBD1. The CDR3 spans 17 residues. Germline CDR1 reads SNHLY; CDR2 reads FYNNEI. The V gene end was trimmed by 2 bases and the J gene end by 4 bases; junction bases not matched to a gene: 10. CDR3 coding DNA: TGTGCCAGCAGTGAAACTGCTAGGAGGACAGGCACCGGGGAGCTGTTTTTT. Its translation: CASSETARRTGTGELFF.

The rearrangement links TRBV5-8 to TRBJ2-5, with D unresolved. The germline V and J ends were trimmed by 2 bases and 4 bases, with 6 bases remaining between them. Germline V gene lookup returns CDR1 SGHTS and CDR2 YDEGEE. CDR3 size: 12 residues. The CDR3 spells CASSFPIETQYF. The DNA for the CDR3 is TGTGCCAGCAGCTTCCCTATAGAGACCCAGTACTTC.